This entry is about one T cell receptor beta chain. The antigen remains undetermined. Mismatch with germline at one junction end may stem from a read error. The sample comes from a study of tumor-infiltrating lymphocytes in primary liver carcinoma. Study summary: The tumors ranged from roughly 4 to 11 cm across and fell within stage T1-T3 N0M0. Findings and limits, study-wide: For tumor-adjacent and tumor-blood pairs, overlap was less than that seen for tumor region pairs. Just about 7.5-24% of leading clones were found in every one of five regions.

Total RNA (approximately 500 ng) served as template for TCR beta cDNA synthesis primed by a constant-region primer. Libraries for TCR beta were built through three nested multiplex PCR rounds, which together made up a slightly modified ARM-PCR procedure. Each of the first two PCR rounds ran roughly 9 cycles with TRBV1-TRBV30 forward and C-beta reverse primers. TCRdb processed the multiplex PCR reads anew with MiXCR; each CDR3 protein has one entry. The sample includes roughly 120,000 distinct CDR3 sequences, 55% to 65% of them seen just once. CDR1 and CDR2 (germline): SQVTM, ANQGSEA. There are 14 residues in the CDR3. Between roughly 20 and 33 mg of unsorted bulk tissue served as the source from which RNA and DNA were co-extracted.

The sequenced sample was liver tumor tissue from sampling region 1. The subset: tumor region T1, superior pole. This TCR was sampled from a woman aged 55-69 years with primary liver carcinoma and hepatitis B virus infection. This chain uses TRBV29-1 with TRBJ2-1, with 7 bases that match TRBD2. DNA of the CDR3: TGTAGCGCCTGGTGCGGGAGCTCCTACAATGAGCAGTTCTTC. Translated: CSAWCGSSYNEQFF.